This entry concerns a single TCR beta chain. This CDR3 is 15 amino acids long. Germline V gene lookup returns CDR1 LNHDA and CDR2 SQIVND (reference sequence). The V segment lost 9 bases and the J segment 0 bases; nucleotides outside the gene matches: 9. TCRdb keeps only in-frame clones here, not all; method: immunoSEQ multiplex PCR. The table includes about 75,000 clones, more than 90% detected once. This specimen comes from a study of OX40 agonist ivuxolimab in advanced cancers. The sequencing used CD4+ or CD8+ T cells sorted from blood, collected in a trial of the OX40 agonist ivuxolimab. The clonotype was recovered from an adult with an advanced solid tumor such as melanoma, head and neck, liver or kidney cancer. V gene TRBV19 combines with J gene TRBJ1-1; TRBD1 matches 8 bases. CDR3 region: CASDDRGAMNTEAFF. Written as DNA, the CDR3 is TGTGCCAGCGATGACAGGGGTGCTATGAACACTGAAGCTTTCTTT.